The next 25 T cell receptor beta chains were all read from a single sample in a study of T-cell memory formation after mild COVID-19. Using its own MiXCR run on the 5' RACE reads, TCRdb lists one record per CDR3 protein. Of approximately 350,000 distinct CDR3 sequences listed, over 13% were seen once; the top ten hold roughly 22%. Source material: PBMCs or a T cell subset sorted from them (not recorded which). Receptors originate from a man aged 18 to 29 who had mild COVID-19 (a few samples of this study predate the infection). Cell type and time point are not known.

This clonotype was seen more than once but under ten times. This chain joins TRBV12-3 or TRBV12-4 and TRBJ1-6; 10 bases agree with TRBD1. V shed 3 bases, J shed 3 bases, and the junction held 2 bases outside the gene matches. The CDR3 sequence is 16 residues long. The CDR3 here is CASSLGQGLYNSPLHF. As DNA, the CDR3 is TGTGCCAGCAGTTTGGGACAGGGGCTCTATAATTCACCCCTCCACTTT.

V usage is TRBV20-1 and J usage is TRBJ1-2; D remains ambiguous. This CDR3 contains 13 residues. V was pared by 6 bases and J by 2 bases, with 13 bases between. The germline V gene encodes CDR1 DFQATT and CDR2 SNEGSKA (reference sequence). DNA for the CDR3: TGCAGTGCCGAGACCCGGGGAAACTATGGCTACACCTTC. Its translation is CSAETRGNYGYTF.

The chain links TRBV28 to TRBJ1-4; D is unresolved. Germline CDR1 reads MDHEN; CDR2 reads SYDVKM. This CDR3 has 14 residues. Deletions cut 8 bases from V and 8 bases from J, with 18 bases between. DNA of the CDR3: TGTGCCAGCGTTGGGAGGGAACTGGGGGAAAAACTGTTTTTT. As protein: CASVGRELGEKLFF.

The chain has TRBV20-1 and TRBJ1-1, with 8 positions matching TRBD1. Per the germline V gene, CDR1 is DFQATT and CDR2 is SNEGSKA (reference sequence). The CDR3 consists of 15 residues. With 0 bases clipped from V and 4 bases from J, the junction kept 7 bases outside the gene matches. CDR3 bases: TGCAGTGCTAGAGACAGGGGGCGATTTGGCACTGAAGCTTTCTTT. Translating it yields CSARDRGRFGTEAFF.

This clonotype was seen a few times. The chain combines TRBV20-1 with TRBJ1-5; no firm D call. In germline, CDR1 is DFQATT, CDR2 SNEGSKA (reference sequence). Trimming took 0 bases from V and 4 from J, leaving 7 bases between them. The CDR3 runs 13 residues. CDR3 nucleotide sequence: TGCAGTGCTAGAGATGACGCGAATCAGCCCCAGCATTTT. Translated, it gives CSARDDANQPQHF.

The chain joins TRBV20-1 to TRBJ2-7; TRBD1 or TRBD2 may be the D gene (5 bases each). This CDR3 contains 14 residues. V gave up 5 bases and J gave up 5 bases, with 19 bases separating them. Germline CDR1 DFQATT, CDR2 SNEGSKA (reference sequence). As DNA, the CDR3 is TGCAGTGCTCACCGGGACCCCGGAGCCCACGAGCAGTACTTC. Translated: CSAHRDPGAHEQYF.

This clonotype occurred many times. The chain is built from TRBV5-5 and TRBJ1-1; D not resolved. Germline assignment: CDR1 SGHKS and CDR2 YYEKEE (reference sequence). Deletions cut 5 bases from V and 2 bases from J, with 10 bases between. This CDR3 is built from 13 residues. CDR3: CASSLDLNTEAFF. The CDR3 DNA follows: TGTGCCAGCAGTTTAGACCTAAACACTGAAGCTTTCTTT. The full variable domain, in which reference TRBV5-5 and TRBJ1-1 provide the parts outside the CDR3, is DAGVTQSPTHLIKTRGQQVTLRCSPISGHKSVSWYQQVLGQGPQFIFQYYEKEERGRGNFPDRFSARQFPNYSSELNVNALLLGDSALYLCASSLDLNTEAFFGQGTRLTVV.

This clonotype was recorded a few times. The chain is built from TRBV4-1 and TRBJ2-7; D is undetermined. This CDR3 has 15 amino acids. Germline values: CDR1 MGHRA, CDR2 YSYEKL. The ends were cut back, 4 bases at V and 0 bases at J, with 13 bases in the middle. The CDR3 is CASSLEIQSSYEQYV. CDR3 sequence (DNA): TGCGCCAGCAGCCTAGAGATACAGAGCTCCTACGAGCAGTACGTC.

The chain employs TRBV20-1 and TRBJ1-2, with a tentative D call TRBD1 (5 bases). Germline-derived CDR1 and CDR2 are DFQATT and SNEGSKA (reference sequence). CDR3 length: 12 residues. The V and J ends lost 6 bases and 4 bases respectively, with 12 bases between them. The CDR3 sequence is CSAEGRIYGYTF. The CDR3 DNA sequence: TGCAGTGCCGAGGGGCGGATCTATGGCTACACCTTC.

The CDR3 region has the DNA TGCGCCAGCAGCCAGTCGGCTCGGGTCAATGAGCAGTTCTTC. Its protein is CASSQSARVNEQFF. The chain is built from TRBV4-3 and TRBJ2-1, with no clear D. Germline CDR1 LGHNA, CDR2 YSLEER. This CDR3 spans 14 amino acids. The V gene lost 3 bases and the J gene lost 6 bases, with 12 bases spanning the gap.

This clonotype was picked up a small number of times. J is TRBJ1-4 and V is TRBV4-3; D is perhaps TRBD1 (6 bases). Germline CDR1 and CDR2: LGHNA and YSLEER. V dropped 4 bases and J dropped 3 bases, with 12 bases sitting between them. The CDR3 extends over 15 amino acids. The chain's CDR3 is CASSRAEGANEKLFF. CDR3 nucleotides: TGCGCCAGCAGCCGGGCAGAGGGGGCTAATGAAAAACTGTTTTTT.

This sequence joins TRBV29-1 and TRBJ2-2; D is ambiguous. This CDR3 region has 13 residues. Germline V CDR1 and CDR2: SQVTM, ANQGSEA. The germline V and J ends were trimmed by 0 bases and 6 bases, with 8 bases remaining between them. The CDR3 spells CSVEEWVPGELFF. CDR3 in DNA: TGCAGCGTTGAAGAATGGGTGCCCGGGGAGCTGTTTTTT.

On this clonotype itself: Relative to the germline gene, one junction end is altered; a read error may explain this. The rearrangement uses TRBV4-1 and TRBJ1-4, with TRBD1 matching over 9 bases. CDR1 MGHRA and CDR2 YSYEKL come from the germline V gene. The CDR3 consists of 15 residues. CDR3 protein: CASSRGQGRYEKLFF. The CDR3 nucleotides read TGCGCTAGCAGCCGAGGACAGGGGCGGTATGAAAAACTGTTTTTT.

The sample holds a few counts of this clonotype. The chain joins TRBV4-1 to TRBJ1-5; D may be TRBD1 (5 bases). This CDR3 comprises 14 residues. Germline-derived CDR1 and CDR2 are MGHRA and YSYEKL. Deletions cut 1 base from V and 5 bases from J, with 9 bases between. The CDR3 region is CASSQGGGDQPQHF. The CDR3 coding sequence is TGCGCCAGCAGCCAAGGTGGGGGAGATCAGCCCCAGCATTTT.

The rearrangement uses TRBV7-8 and TRBJ2-5, with 9 nucleotides matching TRBD1. The trim removed 6 bases at V and 4 bases at J, leaving 15 bases unmatched. This CDR3 is built from 17 residues. Germline V gene sequence: CDR1 SGHVS, CDR2 FQNEAQ. The CDR3 loop is CASRADRGTVRGETQYF. CDR3 bases: TGTGCCAGCAGGGCGGACAGGGGTACTGTTAGGGGAGAGACCCAGTACTTC.

The chain links TRBV3-1 to TRBJ1-1, with D possibly being TRBD1 (6 bases). Trimming took 1 base from V and 11 from J, leaving 11 bases between them. This CDR3 is built from 12 residues. In germline, CDR1 is LGHDT, CDR2 YNNKEL (reference sequence). Written as DNA, the CDR3 is TGTGCCAGCAGCCAAGCCCCAGGGGTCGCTTTCTTT. Protein product: CASSQAPGVAFF.

This chain joins TRBV6-5 and TRBJ2-3; the match to TRBD2 covers 8 bases. With V trimmed by 0 bases and J by 5 bases, 7 bases remained unmatched. Germline CDR1 and CDR2: MNHEY and SVGAGI. This CDR3 spans 16 amino acids. The CDR3 reads CASSYSARGGRDTQYF. In DNA, the CDR3 is TGTGCCAGCAGTTACTCGGCCCGGGGGGGCAGAGATACGCAGTATTTT.

This clonotype has only a few counts. V usage is TRBV20-1 and J usage is TRBJ1-1; D unresolved. CDR3 length: 13 residues. Trimming cost V 3 bases and J 5 bases, with 13 bases left between them. Germline assignment: CDR1 DFQATT and CDR2 SNEGSKA (reference sequence). The CDR3 protein is CSASRGRRTEAFF. CDR3 sequence (DNA): TGCAGTGCTAGTCGAGGGCGGAGGACTGAAGCTTTCTTT.

This clonotype was seen many times. The J gene is TRBJ2-7, the V gene TRBV7-9; 9 bases align to TRBD1. CDR1 SEHNR and CDR2 FQNEAQ come from the germline V gene (reference sequence). The ends lost 5 bases at V and 3 bases at J; junction bases unmatched: 5. The CDR3 extends over 14 amino acids. This CDR3 reads CASSPRDRVYEQYV. CDR3 DNA: TGTGCCAGCAGCCCCCGGGACAGGGTCTACGAGCAGTACGTC.

The CDR3 region has the DNA TGTGCCAGCAGTTTAGGGCAGGCTTCTTACGAGCAGTACTTC. Amino acids: CASSLGQASYEQYF. The chain couples TRBV12-3 or TRBV12-4 to TRBJ2-7, with no clear D. The V end lost 1 base, the J end lost 4 bases, and 11 bases lay between the germline ends. The CDR3 is 14 amino acids.

This clonotype occurred many times. This sequence joins TRBV11-2 and TRBJ2-3; D gene ambiguous. Per germline, CDR1 SGHAT and CDR2 FQNNGV. Trimming cost V 6 bases and J 0 bases, with 16 bases left between them. The CDR3 length is 16 residues. The CDR3 region is CASRYTGRTSTDTQYF. CDR3 DNA sequence: TGTGCCAGCAGGTATACGGGCAGGACCAGCACAGATACGCAGTATTTT.

This clonotype has a count of ten or more. This chain uses TRBV6-5 with TRBJ2-7, with D tentatively TRBD2 (6 bases). Germline-derived CDR1 and CDR2 are MNHEY and SVGAGI. The CDR3 is 14 amino acids. Between the trimmed V and J ends, which lost 2 bases and 2 bases, there was a span of 10 bases. The CDR3 loop is CASSYREVAYEQYF. For the CDR3, the DNA is TGTGCCAGCAGTTACAGGGAGGTCGCCTACGAGCAGTACTTC.

This chain uses TRBV7-3 with TRBJ1-1, with 8 bases fitting TRBD1. Germline-derived CDR1 and CDR2 are SGHTA and FQGTGA. The CDR3 loop spans 15 amino acids. V dropped 2 bases and J dropped 6; count of bases not matched to a gene: 8. The CDR3 reads CASSLRGTGDAEAFF. DNA for the CDR3: TGTGCCAGCAGCTTACGGGGGACAGGAGACGCTGAAGCTTTCTTT.

The genes are TRBV4-1 and TRBJ1-2, with TRBD1 matching 7 bases. CDR1 and CDR2 (germline): MGHRA, YSYEKL. Germline trimming cut 1 base from V and 10 bases from J; bases unmatched to any gene: 9. The length of the CDR3 is 14 residues. The CDR3 sequence is CASSQAVNRGIYTF. In DNA form, the CDR3 reads TGCGCCAGCAGCCAAGCCGTAAACAGGGGAATCTACACCTTC.

This clonotype was seen more than once but under ten times. The rearrangement links TRBV7-9 to TRBJ2-4; D remains ambiguous. This CDR3 contains 13 residues. Germline V CDR1 and CDR2: SEHNR, FQNEAQ (reference sequence). V dropped 3 bases and J dropped 7 bases, with 10 bases sitting between them. CDR3 residues: CASSLGFFNIQYF. CDR3 DNA sequence: TGTGCCAGCAGCTTGGGGTTCTTTAACATTCAGTACTTC.